This TCR beta chain was observed in a study of blood T cell repertoires in COVID-19. For the study at large: In each case, the material was cDNA or gDNA derived from T cells, B-cell-depleted T cells, or PBMCs.

Original handling: Scientists estimated how many nucleated cells there were by amplifying reference gene primers. Clones were sequenced by immunoSEQ multiplex PCR, and TCRdb holds only the in-frame ones, with some missing. V, J and clone size reflect that table, while D and trimming were determined from the DNA. The sample records about 160,000 clones, 85% being singletons. This CDR3 contains 16 residues. The germline V gene encodes CDR1 SGHRS and CDR2 YFSETQ. The ends lost 3 bases at V and 1 base at J; junction bases unmatched: 4. The receptor was derived from a human donor with acute or convalescent COVID-19. The donor label of this sample is uncertain. The sequenced sample was peripheral blood. V gene TRBV5-1 combines with J gene TRBJ1-4; TRBD1 matches at 9 bases. The CDR3 sequence is CASSSGQGITNEKLFF. CDR3 sequence (DNA): TGCGCCAGCAGCTCCGGACAGGGGATAACTAATGAAAAACTGTTTTTT.